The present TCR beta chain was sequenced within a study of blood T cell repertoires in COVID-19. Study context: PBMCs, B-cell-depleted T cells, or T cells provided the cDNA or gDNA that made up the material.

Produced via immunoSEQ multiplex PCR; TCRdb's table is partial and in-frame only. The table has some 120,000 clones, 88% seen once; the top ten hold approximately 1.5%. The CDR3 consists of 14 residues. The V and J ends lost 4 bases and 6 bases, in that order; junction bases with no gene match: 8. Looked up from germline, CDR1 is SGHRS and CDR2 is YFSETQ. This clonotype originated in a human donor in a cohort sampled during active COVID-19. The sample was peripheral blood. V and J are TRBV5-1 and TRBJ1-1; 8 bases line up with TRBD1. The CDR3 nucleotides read TGCGCCAGCAGCGCGCAGGGGGCGTACCCTGAAGCTTTCTTT. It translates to CASSAQGAYPEAFF.